A single sample is the source of the 5 T cell receptor beta chains below, sequenced in a study of blood T cell repertoires in COVID-19 (TCRdb year 2020). Library preparation used the immunoSEQ multiplex PCR assay. Here the immuneACCESS table is served through TCRdb, limited to in-frame sequences with V and J called. Missing clones are a known gap in these copies; in checked studies unresolved V genes cover under half, and the rest lacks a known reason. The sample includes 150,000 to 200,000 clones, with 92% observed a single time. Together, the top ten hold 4.5% to 5% of the sample. The sample was peripheral blood. These receptors were taken from a man aged 30 to 39 with COVID-19, enrolled during active disease.

The chain uses TRBV28 and TRBJ2-5; perhaps TRBD1 as D (6 bases). Trimming cost V 6 bases and J 5 bases, with 10 bases left between them. The length of the CDR3 is 12 residues. Germline CDR1 reads MDHEN; CDR2 reads SYDVKM. CDR3 bases: TGTGCCAGCAGCCAGGGGCGGGAGACCCAGTACTTC. This gives the protein CASSQGRETQYF. The entire variable domain, with the rest obtained from reference TRBV28 and TRBJ2-5, is as follows: DVKVTQSSRYLVKRTGEKVFLECVQDMDHENMFWYRQDPGLGLRLIYFSYDVKMKEKGDIPEGYSVSREKKERFSLILESASTNQTSMYLCASSQGRETQYFGPGTRLLVL.

Only a few counts were recorded for this clone. The chain is built from TRBV6-4 and TRBJ1-2; the D gene is possibly TRBD1 (5 bases). The CDR3 consists of 15 residues. Trimming removed 0 bases at V and 4 bases at J, with 12 bases between. Germline assignment: CDR1 MRHNA and CDR2 SNTAGT. The CDR3 sequence: CASSDSGEGSYGYTF. Written as DNA, the CDR3 is TGTGCCAGCAGTGACTCAGGGGAGGGGAGCTATGGCTACACCTTC.

There are a few counts of this clone. V usage is TRBV19 and J usage is TRBJ2-3; perhaps TRBD2 as D (5 bases). The germline CDR1 and CDR2 sequences are LNHDA and SQIVND (reference sequence). The CDR3 totals 16 residues. V lost 1 base to trimming and J lost 4 bases, with 15 bases between them. The CDR3 is CASSIGVGALADTQYF. The CDR3 bases are TGTGCCAGTAGTATAGGGGTAGGAGCACTAGCAGATACGCAGTATTTT.

The chain uses TRBV18 and TRBJ1-5; perhaps TRBD1 as D (5 bases). V was pared by 2 bases and J by 9 bases, with 17 bases between. CDR1 and CDR2 (germline): KGHSH, LQKENI. This CDR3 has 15 residues. The CDR3 DNA follows: TGTGCCAGCTCACCAAGCCGGGAGTCCGGGGGGCCCCAGCATTTT. It is translated as CASSPSRESGGPQHF.

The chain couples TRBV19 to TRBJ2-3, with D unresolved. This CDR3 has 13 amino acids. V lost 4 bases and J 2 bases, leaving 7 bases between the germline ends. The germline V gene encodes CDR1 LNHDA and CDR2 SQIVND (reference sequence). DNA for the CDR3: TGTGCCAGTAGTAGCACTTACACAGATACGCAGTATTTT. Its translation: CASSSTYTDTQYF.